The next 8 T cell receptor beta chains were all read from a single sample in a study of yellow fever vaccine responses in identical twins. TCRdb redid the calling of the RT-PCR reads with MiXCR, one entry per CDR3 protein. This sample yields 2,500 to 3,500 distinct CDR3 sequences, of which 85% to 90% are seen a single time; around 1.6% belongs to the top ten. This sample comprised T cells from blood (PBMCs), unsorted or a sorted subset (not recorded which), obtained before or after yellow fever vaccination (not recorded which). All receptors come from a female donor who received the yellow fever vaccine.

The genes are TRBV5-5 and TRBJ1-1; no firm D call. Germline V gene sequence: CDR1 SGHKS, CDR2 YYEKEE (reference sequence). The CDR3 is 15 residues long. Trimming stripped 4 bases from V and 1 base from J, with 14 bases between. The DNA for the CDR3 is TGTGCCAGCAGCCCCGGAAGGGTTCCGAACACTGAAGCTTTCTTT. Amino acid sequence: CASSPGRVPNTEAFF.

The CDR3 nucleotides read TGTGCCAGCAGTGTTGACGGGGGAAATCAGCCCCAGCATTTT. Translation gives CASSVDGGNQPQHF. This chain connects TRBV2 to TRBJ1-5; D may be TRBD1 (5 bases). V was shortened by 4 bases and J by 4 bases, with 11 bases between the two germline ends. This CDR3 has 14 amino acids. Germline V gene data show CDR1 as SNHLY and CDR2 as FYNNEI.

This chain links TRBV6-1 with TRBJ1-6; tentative D call: TRBD1 (5 bases). CDR1 is MNHNS and CDR2 is SASEGT in the germline V gene. V lost 7 bases, J lost 8 bases, and 15 bases lay in between. The CDR3 is 14 amino acids. The CDR3 here is CASTWTLGDSPLHF. The CDR3 coding sequence is TGTGCCAGCACCTGGACCTTAGGGGATTCACCCCTCCACTTT.

The rearrangement links TRBV12-3 or TRBV12-4 to TRBJ2-2; no definite D call. This CDR3 is 15 amino acids long. Trimming left V 7 bases short and J 1 base short, with 13 bases between. The CDR3 DNA sequence: TGTGCCAGCACCAGCCCCTATCTGAACACCGGGGAGCTGTTTTTT. Protein sequence: CASTSPYLNTGELFF.

The chain has TRBV7-9 and TRBJ1-3; D is undetermined. V lost 4 bases, J lost 2 bases, and 12 bases lay in between. Germline assignment: CDR1 SEHNR and CDR2 FQNEAQ (reference sequence). The length of the CDR3 is 15 residues. DNA of the CDR3: TGTGCCAGCAGCTCAATAGAAAACGCTGGAAACACCATATATTTT. Its translation is CASSSIENAGNTIYF.

The chain joins TRBV20-1 to TRBJ2-3; 11 bases match TRBD2. After removal of 6 bases from V and 4 bases from J, the junction contained 9 bases not matched to a gene. This CDR3 is built from 15 residues. Germline loops: CDR1 DFQATT, CDR2 SNEGSKA (reference sequence). This CDR3 is CSAQLAGAAADTQYF. Written as DNA, the CDR3 is TGCAGTGCCCAACTAGCGGGAGCTGCGGCAGATACGCAGTATTTT.

The gene calls are TRBV7-3 and TRBJ2-4; D is perhaps TRBD1 or TRBD2 (7 bases each). The CDR3 has 17 amino acids. V was clipped by 5 bases and J by 0 bases, with 17 bases between them. Per germline, CDR1 SGHTA and CDR2 FQGTGA. Here the CDR3 reads CASSPGGLQLAKNIQYF. The DNA of the CDR3 is TGTGCCAGCAGCCCAGGGGGACTACAACTAGCCAAAAACATTCAGTACTTC.

V gene TRBV11-1 combines with J gene TRBJ1-6; D ambiguous. The germline V and J ends were trimmed by 7 bases and 8 bases, with 18 bases remaining between them. Germline lookup yields CDR1 SGHAT and CDR2 FQDESV (reference sequence). The CDR3 totals 15 residues. CDR3 DNA: TGTGCCAGCACCTCTGGCGGGAATTTGGATTCACCCCTCCACTTT. Its protein product is CASTSGGNLDSPLHF.